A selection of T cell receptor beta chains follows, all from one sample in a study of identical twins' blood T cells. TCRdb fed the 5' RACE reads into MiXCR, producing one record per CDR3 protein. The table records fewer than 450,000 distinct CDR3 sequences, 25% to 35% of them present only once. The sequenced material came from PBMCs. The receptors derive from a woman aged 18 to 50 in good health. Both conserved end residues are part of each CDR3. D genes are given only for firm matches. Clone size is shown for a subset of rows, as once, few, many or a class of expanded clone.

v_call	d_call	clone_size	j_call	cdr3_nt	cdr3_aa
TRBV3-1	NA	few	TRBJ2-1	TGTGCCAGCAGCCACCCCCAAATAGCCGGCGAGCAGTTCTTC	CASSHPQIAGEQFF
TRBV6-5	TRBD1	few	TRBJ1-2	TGTGCCAGCAGACCGCAACAGGGGAGTAGAGGCTATGGCTACACCTTC	CASRPQQGSRGYGYTF
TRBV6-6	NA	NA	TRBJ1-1	TGTGCCAGCAGTACTGCCGTCAGCCTTGAAGCTTTCTTT	CASSTAVSLEAFF
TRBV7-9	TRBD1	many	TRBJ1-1	TGTGCCAGCAGCTTCGGACAGGGGAACACTGAAGCTTTCTTT	CASSFGQGNTEAFF
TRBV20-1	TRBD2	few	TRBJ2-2	TGCAGTGCCAGCTGGGGGGGGTTAGACACCGGGGAGCTGTTTTTT	CSASWGGLDTGELFF
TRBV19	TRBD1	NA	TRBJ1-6	TGTGCCAGTAACCGGATGGGGGACAGACTTAATTCACCCCTCCACTTT	CASNRMGDRLNSPLHF
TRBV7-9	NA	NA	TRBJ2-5	TGTGCCAGCAGCCCCCGACGAACAGTACCCAGAGGGGAGACCCAGTACTTC	CASSPRRTVPRGETQYF
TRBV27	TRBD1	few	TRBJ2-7	TGTGCCAGCAGTTTAGTGGGGACAGGGGGGTACGAGCAGTACTTC	CASSLVGTGGYEQYF
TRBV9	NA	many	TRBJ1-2	TGTGCCAGCAGGAAGGGGGTCGGCGGCTATGGCTACACCTTC	CASRKGVGGYGYTF
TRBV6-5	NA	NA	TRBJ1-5	TGTGCCAGCAGCCCATCCGGAGTGACAGTTCAGCCCCAGCATTTT	CASSPSGVTVQPQHF
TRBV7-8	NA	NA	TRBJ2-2	TGTGCCAGCAGCCGCTCGGGATCGAACACCGGGGAGCTGTTTTTT	CASSRSGSNTGELFF
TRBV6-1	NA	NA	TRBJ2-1	TGTGCCAGCAGTGAAGCGCTGGGTGAGCCGAATGAGCATTTCTTC	CASSEALGEPNEHFF
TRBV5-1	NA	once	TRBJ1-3	TGCGCCAGCAGCTTGGGAGCCATAAACTCTGGAAACACCATATATTTT	CASSLGAINSGNTIYF
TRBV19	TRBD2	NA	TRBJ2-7	TGTGCCAGTAGTATCCCCTCAGCGGGAGCGAGTATCTACGAGCAGTACTTC	CASSIPSAGASIYEQYF
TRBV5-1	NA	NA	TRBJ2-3	TGCGCCAGCAAATCCCGAGCGGACACAGATACGCAGTATTTT	CASKSRADTDTQYF
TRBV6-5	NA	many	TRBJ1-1	TGTGCCAGCAGTTACTCGTTGGGCACTGAAGCTTTCTTT	CASSYSLGTEAFF
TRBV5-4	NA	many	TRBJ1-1	TGTGCCAGCAGCTTGGAGCGAGCCACTGAAGCTTTCTTT	CASSLERATEAFF
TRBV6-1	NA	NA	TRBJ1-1	TGTGCCAGCGGTACAGTTTTTAACACTGAAGCTTTCTTT	CASGTVFNTEAFF
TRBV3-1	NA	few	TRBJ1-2	TGTGCCAGCAGCCAAGAAAGGGGGGGAGGCTACACCTTC	CASSQERGGGYTF
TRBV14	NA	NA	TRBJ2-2	TGTGCCAGCAGCCAAGATTCTTCTGGTCCTATTAGCGGGGAGCTGTTTTTT	CASSQDSSGPISGELFF